The 7 T cell receptor beta chains below all came from one sample that was sequenced in a study of T cells in Graves' hyperthyroidism and ophthalmopathy. The CDR3 regions of TCR beta were amplified from RNA transcripts. The HTBI primer set served for first-round RT-PCR of the TCR CDR3. Via MiXCR, TCRdb re-called the multiplex PCR reads, giving one row per CDR3 protein. This table has approximately 560,000 distinct CDR3 sequences, 35% to 55% appearing once. The sequenced sample was peripheral blood or thyroid tissue (not recorded which). Receptor source: a woman between 18 and 29 years old with Graves' hyperthyroidism.

This chain joins TRBV15 and TRBJ2-6; D is ambiguous. Trimming left V 8 bases short and J 1 base short, with 3 bases between. The CDR3 is made up of 12 amino acids. The germline gives CDR1 LNHNV, CDR2 YYDKDF (reference sequence). The CDR3 region is CATVSGANVLTF. The CDR3 bases are TGTGCCACCGTGTCTGGGGCCAACGTCCTGACTTTC.

The chain uses TRBV7-6 and TRBJ2-7; 9 bases align to TRBD1. Germline CDR1 is SGHVS and CDR2 is FNYEAQ. Losses at the gene ends were 8 bases for V and 2 bases for J; bases not matched to a gene: 7. The CDR3 covers 14 residues. The CDR3: CASSRDRAAYEQYF. CDR3 in DNA: TGTGCCAGCTCACGGGACAGGGCAGCCTACGAGCAGTACTTC.

The gene calls are TRBV29-1 and TRBJ2-1, with D possibly TRBD2 on 5 matching bases. The germline V gene has CDR1 SQVTM and CDR2 ANQGSEA. V was cut by 7 bases and J by 1 base, with 20 bases left in between. The CDR3 consists of 16 residues. CDR3 nucleotides: TGCAGCGCCAAGGACGGAAGTCGGAGGTCCTACAATGAGCAGTTCTTC. Translating it yields CSAKDGSRRSYNEQFF.

This clonotype has ten or more counts. The chain carries TRBV10-3 and TRBJ2-2; D may correspond to TRBD1 or TRBD2 (5 bases each). This CDR3 has 17 amino acids. CDR1 is ENHRY and CDR2 is SYGVKD in the germline V gene. Trimming took 7 bases from V and 1 from J, leaving 19 bases between them. The CDR3 sequence is CAITPSTGTMNTGELFF. In nucleotides, the CDR3 is TGTGCCATCACGCCATCGACCGGGACGATGAACACCGGGGAGCTGTTTTTT.

The chain recombines TRBV20-1 with TRBJ1-6; no clear D. V was trimmed by 3 bases and J by 0 bases, leaving 12 bases between them. CDR3 size: 16 residues. From germline, CDR1 is DFQATT and CDR2 SNEGSKA (reference sequence). In DNA form, the CDR3 reads TGCAGTGCTAGTGTGGGGTCGAGCTCCTATAATTCACCCCTCCACTTT. Protein: CSASVGSSSYNSPLHF.

CDR3 DNA: TGCAGTGCGATAATCGGGTCACGGAACACCGGGGAGCTGTTTTTT. It is translated as CSAIIGSRNTGELFF. V usage is TRBV20-1 and J usage is TRBJ2-2; D is undetermined. Per the germline V gene, CDR1 is DFQATT and CDR2 is SNEGSKA (reference sequence). This CDR3 has 15 residues. The V gene lost 6 bases and the J gene lost 1 base, with 15 bases spanning the gap.

This clonotype was seen repeatedly, ten times or more. The chain links TRBV2 to TRBJ2-5; the D gene is possibly TRBD1 (6 bases). This CDR3 contains 13 residues. The germline V and J ends were trimmed by 7 bases and 3 bases, with 12 bases remaining between them. Germline V gene sequence: CDR1 SNHLY, CDR2 FYNNEI. CDR3 in DNA: TGTGCCAGCATGACAGGACCCGAAGAGACCCAGTACTTC. It translates to CASMTGPEETQYF.